This T cell receptor beta chain is from a study of Ad26.COV2.S vaccination and SARS-CoV-2 variants. At the level of the study: Intramuscular Ad26.COV2.S doses were given once or twice, 56 days apart. Findings of the study overall: Once vaccination had occurred, spike-specific CD8+ and CD4+ T cell responses reportedly showed substantial breadth.

Sequencing was performed with immunoSEQ multiplex PCR; in TCRdb, only in-frame clones are kept and a portion is missing. Among about 390,000 clones listed, less than 90% were seen once. This CDR3 contains 14 residues. Germline loops: CDR1 SGHRS, CDR2 YFSETQ. Trimming cost V 7 bases and J 4 bases, with 16 bases left between them. The treatment here: about 20 received Ad26.COV2.S at low or high dose, single or two shots; roughly 5 received placebo; per-sample allocation not given. The samples were gathered on day 63 after the first injection of vaccine or placebo. On this clone itself: Its specificity is not known.

Sequencing used peripheral blood, obtained in a trial of Ad26.COV2.S vaccine versus placebo. This sequence was found in a person between 18 and 60 years old who received the Ad26.COV2.S COVID-19 vaccine or a placebo. The chain links TRBV5-1 to TRBJ2-3; D ambiguous. This chain's CDR3 is CASWNSAAADTQYF. CDR3 DNA: TGCGCCAGCTGGAACAGCGCCGCGGCAGATACGCAGTATTTT.